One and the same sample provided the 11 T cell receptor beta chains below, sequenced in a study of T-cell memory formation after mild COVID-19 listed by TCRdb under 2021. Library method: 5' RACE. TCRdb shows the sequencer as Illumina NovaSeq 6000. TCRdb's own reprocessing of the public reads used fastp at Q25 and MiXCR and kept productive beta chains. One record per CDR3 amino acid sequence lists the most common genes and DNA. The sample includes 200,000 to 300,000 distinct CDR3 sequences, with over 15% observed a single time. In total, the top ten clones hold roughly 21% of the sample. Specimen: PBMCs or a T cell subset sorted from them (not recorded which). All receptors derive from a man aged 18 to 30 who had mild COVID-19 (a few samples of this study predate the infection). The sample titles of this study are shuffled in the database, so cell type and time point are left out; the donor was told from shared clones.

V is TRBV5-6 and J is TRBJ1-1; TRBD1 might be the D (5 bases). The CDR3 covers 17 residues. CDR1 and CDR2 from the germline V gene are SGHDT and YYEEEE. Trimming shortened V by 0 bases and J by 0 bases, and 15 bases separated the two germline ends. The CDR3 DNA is TGTGCCAGCAGCTTGGAGGTGGGGGGGTACGTGAACACTGAAGCTTTCTTT. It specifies CASSLEVGGYVNTEAFF.

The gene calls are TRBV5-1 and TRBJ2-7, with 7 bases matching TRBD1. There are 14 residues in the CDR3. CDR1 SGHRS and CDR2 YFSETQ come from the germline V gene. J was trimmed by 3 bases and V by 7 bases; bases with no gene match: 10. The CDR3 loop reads CASRPTGSGYEQYF. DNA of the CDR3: TGCGCCAGCCGCCCGACAGGGTCAGGCTACGAGCAGTACTTC.

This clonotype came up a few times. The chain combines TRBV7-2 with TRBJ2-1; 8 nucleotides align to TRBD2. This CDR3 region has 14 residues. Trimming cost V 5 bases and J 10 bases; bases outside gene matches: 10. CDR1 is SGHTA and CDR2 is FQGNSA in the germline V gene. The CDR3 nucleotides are TGTGCCAGCAGCCAAGAGCGGGGGCCTAGGGAGCAGTTCTTC. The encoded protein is CASSQERGPREQFF. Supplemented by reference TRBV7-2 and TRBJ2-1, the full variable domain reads GAGVSQSPSNKVTEKGKDVELRCDPISGHTALYWYRQSLGQGLEFLIYFQGNSAPDKSGLPSDRFSAERTGGSVSTLTIQRTQQEDSAVYLCASSQERGPREQFFGPGTRLTVL.

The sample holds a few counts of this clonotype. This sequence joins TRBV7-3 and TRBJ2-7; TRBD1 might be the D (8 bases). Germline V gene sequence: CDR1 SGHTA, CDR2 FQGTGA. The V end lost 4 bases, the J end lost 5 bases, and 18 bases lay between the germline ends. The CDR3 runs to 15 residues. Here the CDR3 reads CASSSRTGRGHEQYF. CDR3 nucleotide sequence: TGTGCCAGCAGCTCAAGGACAGGGAGGGGACACGAGCAGTACTTC.

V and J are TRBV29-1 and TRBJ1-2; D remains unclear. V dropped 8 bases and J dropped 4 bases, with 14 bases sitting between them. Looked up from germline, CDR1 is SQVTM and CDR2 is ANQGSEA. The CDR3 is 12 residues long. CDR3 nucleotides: TGCAGCTTTCGGGCTTTGGGCTATGGCTACACCTTC. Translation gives CSFRALGYGYTF.

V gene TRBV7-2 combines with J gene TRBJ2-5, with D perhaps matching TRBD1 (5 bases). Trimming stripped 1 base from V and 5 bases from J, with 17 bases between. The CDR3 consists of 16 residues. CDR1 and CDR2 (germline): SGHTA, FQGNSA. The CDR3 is CASSLVASGFVETQYF. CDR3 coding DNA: TGTGCCAGCAGCTTAGTCGCCTCAGGGTTTGTGGAGACCCAGTACTTC.

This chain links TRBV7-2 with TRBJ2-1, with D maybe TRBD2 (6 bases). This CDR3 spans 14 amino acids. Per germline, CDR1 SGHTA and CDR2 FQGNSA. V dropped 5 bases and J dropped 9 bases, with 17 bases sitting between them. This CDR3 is CASSLVGRESEQFF. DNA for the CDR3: TGTGCCAGCAGCCTAGTGGGACGGGAGAGTGAGCAGTTCTTC.

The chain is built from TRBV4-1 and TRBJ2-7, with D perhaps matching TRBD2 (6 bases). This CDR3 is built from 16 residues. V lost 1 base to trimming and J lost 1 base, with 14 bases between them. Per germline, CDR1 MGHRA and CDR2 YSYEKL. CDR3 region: CASSQAAGGRSYEQYF. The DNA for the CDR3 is TGCGCCAGCAGCCAAGCCGCCGGGGGTAGATCCTACGAGCAGTACTTC.

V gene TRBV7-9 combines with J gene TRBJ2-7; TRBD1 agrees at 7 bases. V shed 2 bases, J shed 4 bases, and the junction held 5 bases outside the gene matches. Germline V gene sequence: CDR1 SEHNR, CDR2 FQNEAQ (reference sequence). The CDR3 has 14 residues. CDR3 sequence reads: CASSLMGTEYEQYF. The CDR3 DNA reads TGTGCCAGCAGCTTAATGGGGACAGAGTACGAGCAGTACTTC.

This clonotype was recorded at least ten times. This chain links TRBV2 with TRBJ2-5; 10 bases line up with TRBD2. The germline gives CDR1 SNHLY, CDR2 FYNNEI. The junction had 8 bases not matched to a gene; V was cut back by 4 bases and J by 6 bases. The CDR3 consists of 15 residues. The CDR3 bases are TGTGCCAGCAGTGTGGGCGAGCGGGGGGGCCAGACCCAGTACTTC. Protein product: CASSVGERGGQTQYF.

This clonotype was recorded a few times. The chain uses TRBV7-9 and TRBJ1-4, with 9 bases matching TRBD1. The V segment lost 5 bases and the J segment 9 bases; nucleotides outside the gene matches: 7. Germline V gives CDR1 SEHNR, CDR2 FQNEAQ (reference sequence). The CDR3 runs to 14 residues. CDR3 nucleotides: TGTGCCAGCAGCCCTCGGGACAGGGACCAAAAACTGTTTTTT. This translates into CASSPRDRDQKLFF. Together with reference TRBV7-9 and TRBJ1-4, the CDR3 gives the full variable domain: DTGVSQNPRHKITKRGQNVTFRCDPISEHNRLYWYRQTLGQGPEFLTYFQNEAQLEKSRLLSDRFSAERPKGSFSTLEIQRTEQGDSAMYLCASSPRDRDQKLFFGSGTQLSVL.